This TCR beta chain is from a study of cytomegalovirus exposure and HLA in healthy donors (dated by TCRdb to about 2017). About the full investigation: A later analysis indicated that the 90 to 150 validation repertoires were generated on the platform also employed for the approximately 690 repertoires of the first cohort. The aim of the study was to test whether cataloging public T cell receptors could identify signatures of past pathogen exposure. Along with the approximately 620-subject first cohort, a separate validation cohort of some 130 different subjects was used. To predict cytomegalovirus infection status, the study brought together high-throughput TCR immunosequencing, statistical association of individual TCRs with disease status, and machine learning. Summary of the overall study and its limitations: A total of about 180 TCR beta chains were listed by the study as associated with cytomegalovirus. The validation cohort had no HLA typing available for a later analysis, so co-occurrence within that cohort was assessed over all 120 or so repertoires. Three of the identified cytomegalovirus-associated TCR beta chains were confirmed in vitro to be specific for cytomegalovirus antigens. Of the cluster scores, approximately 95% were above 0 in a later analysis, which found that TCRs clustered in the first cohort also tended to co-occur in the 120 or so validation repertoires. The classifier was reported to diagnose cytomegalovirus status with high specificity and sensitivity in both the original cohort and the validation cohort. It was suggested by the authors that the approach could potentially be generalized to other disease states and immunological phenotypes. Across donors, most TCR sequences were observed very rarely, whereas some public TCRs were present in many individuals.

Of note for this clone: Its antigen remains unidentified. Base qualities were left out, and no much larger clone turns up one base away.

Sequences SGHVS (CDR1) and FQNEAQ (CDR2) are obtained from the germline V gene. Here V drops 5 bases and J drops 6 bases, and the junction holds 6 bases not matched to any gene. From the cysteine through the phenylalanine, the CDR3 covers 14 amino acids. Only the CDR3 portion is preserved as DNA: 42 bases, with reading frame beginning at the first base. The donors were included in the validation cohort of some 120 subjects, a group kept apart from the 666-subject first cohort. Libraries came from the immunoSEQ multiplex PCR assay. In the source study's methods: A statistical classification framework was built to diagnose cytomegalovirus status from the catalog of TCR beta chain sequences. Held by TCRdb, this immuneACCESS table contains in-frame sequences only and omits some clones. Under half of the omission traces to an unresolved V gene where checked; the cause of the rest is unknown. Clone size and the V and J calls come from that table; the DNA yielded D and trimming. The sample yields approximately 200,000 clones; approximately 88% were counted once. The ten largest clones capture roughly 6.5% of the sample.

The sample comprised PBMCs. The TCR sequence derives from a man younger than 35 in good health and CMV-seropositive. The V and J genes are TRBV7-8 and TRBJ1-5, and TRBD1 matches 8 of the central bases. The DNA reads TGTGCCAGCAGCGGAGACAGGGGAGGTCAGCCCCAGCATTTT. Its translation is CASSGDRGGQPQHF.